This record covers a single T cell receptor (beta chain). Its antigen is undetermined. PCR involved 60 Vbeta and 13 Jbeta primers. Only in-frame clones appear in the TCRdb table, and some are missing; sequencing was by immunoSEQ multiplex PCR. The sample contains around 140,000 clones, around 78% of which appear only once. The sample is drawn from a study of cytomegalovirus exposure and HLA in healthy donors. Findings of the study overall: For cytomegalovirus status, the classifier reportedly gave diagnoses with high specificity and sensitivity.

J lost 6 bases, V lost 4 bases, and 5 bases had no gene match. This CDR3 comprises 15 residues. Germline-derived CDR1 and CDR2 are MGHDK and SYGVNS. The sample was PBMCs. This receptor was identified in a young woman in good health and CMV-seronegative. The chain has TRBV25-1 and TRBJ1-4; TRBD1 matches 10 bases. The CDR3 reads CASSGQGARDEKLFF. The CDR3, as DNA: TGTGCCAGCAGTGGACAGGGGGCGCGGGATGAAAAACTGTTTTTT.